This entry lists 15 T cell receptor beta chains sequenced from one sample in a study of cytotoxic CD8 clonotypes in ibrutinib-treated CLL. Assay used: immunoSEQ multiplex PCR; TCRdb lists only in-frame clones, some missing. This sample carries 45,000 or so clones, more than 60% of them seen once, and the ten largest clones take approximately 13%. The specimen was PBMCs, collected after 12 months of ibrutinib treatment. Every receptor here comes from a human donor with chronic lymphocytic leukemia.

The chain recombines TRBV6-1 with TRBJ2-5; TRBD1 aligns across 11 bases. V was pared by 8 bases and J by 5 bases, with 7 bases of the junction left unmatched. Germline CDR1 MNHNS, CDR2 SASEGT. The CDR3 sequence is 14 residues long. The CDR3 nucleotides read TGTGCCAGCCAGGGGGACAGGGGGTCGGAGACCCAGTACTTC. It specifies CASQGDRGSETQYF.

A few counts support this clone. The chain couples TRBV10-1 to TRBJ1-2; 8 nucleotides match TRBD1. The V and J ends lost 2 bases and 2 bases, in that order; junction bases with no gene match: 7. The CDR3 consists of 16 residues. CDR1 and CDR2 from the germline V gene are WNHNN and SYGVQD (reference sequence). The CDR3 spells CASSEGQGAGNYGYTF. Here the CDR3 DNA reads TGCGCCAGCAGTGAGGGACAGGGAGCGGGGAACTATGGCTACACCTTC.

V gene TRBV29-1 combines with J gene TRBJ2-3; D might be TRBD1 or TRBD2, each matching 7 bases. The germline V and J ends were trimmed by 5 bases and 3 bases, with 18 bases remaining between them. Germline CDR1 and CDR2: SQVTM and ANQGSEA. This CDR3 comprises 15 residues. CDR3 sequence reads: CSVQDRQGGTDTQYF. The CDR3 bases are TGCAGCGTTCAGGACCGCCAGGGGGGGACAGATACGCAGTATTTT.

The CDR3 DNA sequence: TGTGCCTGGAGCCCCGGGACTAGCGGAATCACAGATACGCAGTATTTT. The encoded protein is CAWSPGTSGITDTQYF. V gene TRBV30 combines with J gene TRBJ2-3; TRBD2 agrees at 11 bases. V lost 3 bases and J lost 2; bases outside the gene matches: 7. CDR1 is GTSNPN, CDR2 SVGIG, per germline (reference sequence). The CDR3 runs to 16 residues. The variable domain in full, with the rest retrieved from reference TRBV30 and TRBJ2-3, is SQTIHQWPATLVQPVGSPLSLECTVEGTSNPNLYWYRQAAGRGLQLLFYSVGIGQISSEVPQNLSASRPQDRQFILSSKKLLLSDSGFYLCAWSPGTSGITDTQYFGPGTRLTVL.

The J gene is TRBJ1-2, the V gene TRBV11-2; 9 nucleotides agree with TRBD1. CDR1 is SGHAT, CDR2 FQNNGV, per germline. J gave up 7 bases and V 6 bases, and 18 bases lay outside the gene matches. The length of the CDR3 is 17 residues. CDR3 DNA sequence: TGTGCCAGCAGAACAAGCATACTCAGGACAGGGGATTCTGGCTACACCTTC. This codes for CASRTSILRTGDSGYTF.

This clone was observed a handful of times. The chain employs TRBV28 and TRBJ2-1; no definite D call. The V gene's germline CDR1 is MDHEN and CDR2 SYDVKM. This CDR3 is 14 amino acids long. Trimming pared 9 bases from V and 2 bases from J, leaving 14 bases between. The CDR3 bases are TGTGCCAGTTCCTTGGCCCAGGCCTACAATGAGCAGTTCTTC. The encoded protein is CASSLAQAYNEQFF.

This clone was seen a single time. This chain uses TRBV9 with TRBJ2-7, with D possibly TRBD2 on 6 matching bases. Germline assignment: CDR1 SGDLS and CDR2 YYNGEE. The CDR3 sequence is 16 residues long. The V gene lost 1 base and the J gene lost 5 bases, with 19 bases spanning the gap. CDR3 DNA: TGTGCCAGCAGCGTATCCGTTAGCGGAGGAGTAGACGAGCAGTACTTC. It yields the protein CASSVSVSGGVDEQYF.

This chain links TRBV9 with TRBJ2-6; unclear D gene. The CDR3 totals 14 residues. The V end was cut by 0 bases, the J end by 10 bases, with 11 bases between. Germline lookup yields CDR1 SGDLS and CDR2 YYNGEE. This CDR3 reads CASSVGNSLNVLTF. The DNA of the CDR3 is TGTGCCAGCAGCGTAGGGAACAGCCTGAACGTCCTGACTTTC.

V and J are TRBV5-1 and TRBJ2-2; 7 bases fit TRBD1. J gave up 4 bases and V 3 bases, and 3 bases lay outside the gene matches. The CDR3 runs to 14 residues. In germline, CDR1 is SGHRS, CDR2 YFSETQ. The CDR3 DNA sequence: TGCGCCAGCAGCTCAAGACAGGGCACCGGGGAGCTGTTTTTT. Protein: CASSSRQGTGELFF. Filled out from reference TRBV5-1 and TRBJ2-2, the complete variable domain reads KAGVTQTPRYLIKTRGQQVTLSCSPISGHRSVSWYQQTPGQGLQFLFEYFSETQRNKGNFPGRFSGRQFSNSRSEMNVSTLELGDSALYLCASSSRQGTGELFFGEGSRLTVL.

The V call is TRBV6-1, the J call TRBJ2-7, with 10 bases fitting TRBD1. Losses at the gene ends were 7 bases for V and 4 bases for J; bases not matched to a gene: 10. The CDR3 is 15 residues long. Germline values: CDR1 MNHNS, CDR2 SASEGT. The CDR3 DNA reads TGTGCCAGCACATATCGGGACAGGGGTAATTACGAGCAGTACTTC. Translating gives CASTYRDRGNYEQYF.

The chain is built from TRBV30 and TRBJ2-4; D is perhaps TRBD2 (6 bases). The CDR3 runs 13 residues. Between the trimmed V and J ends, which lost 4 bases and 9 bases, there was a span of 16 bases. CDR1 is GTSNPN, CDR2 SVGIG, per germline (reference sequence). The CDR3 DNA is TGTGCCTGGACCCCGACTAGTCGGTCCATTCAGTACTTC. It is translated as CAWTPTSRSIQYF.

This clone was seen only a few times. CDR3 sequence (DNA): TGTGCCAGCAGCTTAGAAGCAGCCCCTAACTATGGCTACACCTTC. It codes for CASSLEAAPNYGYTF. V usage is TRBV7-9 and J usage is TRBJ1-2; no clear D gene. CDR3 size: 15 residues. V was shortened by 1 base and J by 0 bases, with 9 bases between the two germline ends. Germline V gives CDR1 SEHNR, CDR2 FQNEAQ (reference sequence).

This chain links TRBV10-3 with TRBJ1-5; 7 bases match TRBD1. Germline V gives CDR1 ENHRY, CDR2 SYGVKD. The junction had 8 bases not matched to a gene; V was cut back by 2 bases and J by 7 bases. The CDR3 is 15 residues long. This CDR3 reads CAISEDRALKQPQHF. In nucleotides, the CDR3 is TGTGCCATCAGTGAGGACAGGGCCCTCAAGCAGCCCCAGCATTTT.

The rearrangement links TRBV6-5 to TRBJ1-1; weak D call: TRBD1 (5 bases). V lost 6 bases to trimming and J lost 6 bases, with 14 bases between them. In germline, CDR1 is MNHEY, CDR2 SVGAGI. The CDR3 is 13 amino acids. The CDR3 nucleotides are TGTGCCAGCAGCAATTCAGGGCCGTCTGAAGCTTTCTTT. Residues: CASSNSGPSEAFF.

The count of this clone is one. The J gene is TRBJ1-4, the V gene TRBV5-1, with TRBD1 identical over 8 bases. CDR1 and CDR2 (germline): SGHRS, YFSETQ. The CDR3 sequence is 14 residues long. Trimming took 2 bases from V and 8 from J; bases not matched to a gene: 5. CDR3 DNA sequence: TGCGCCAGCAGCTTTGGACAGGGTAGGGAAAAACTGTTTTTT. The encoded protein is CASSFGQGREKLFF. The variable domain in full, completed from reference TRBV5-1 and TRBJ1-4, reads KAGVTQTPRYLIKTRGQQVTLSCSPISGHRSVSWYQQTPGQGLQFLFEYFSETQRNKGNFPGRFSGRQFSNSRSEMNVSTLELGDSALYLCASSFGQGREKLFFGSGTQLSVL.